This TCR beta chain was observed in a study of blood T cell repertoires in COVID-19. V lost 4 bases, J lost 9 bases, and 11 bases lay in between. The length of the CDR3 is 13 residues. In germline, CDR1 is SGHDT, CDR2 YYEEEE. Assay: immunoSEQ multiplex PCR; the TCRdb copy retains only in-frame clones and omits some. The sample carries approximately 200,000 clones, 80% to 85% recorded once. This chain connects TRBV5-6 to TRBJ1-6; D is undetermined. What was sequenced was peripheral blood. The sequence derives from a woman in her fifties or sixties who had recovered from COVID-19. The DNA for the CDR3 is TGTGCCAGCAGCAGCATCCGAGTTTCACCCCTCCACTTT. Translation: CASSSIRVSPLHF.